Sequencing of this T cell receptor beta chain was carried out in a study of T-cell reconstitution after alpha-beta-depleted transplantation in children. General study findings and limits: It was newly produced T cells that mostly accounted for T-cell counts and diversity one year after transplant. About two months after transplant, alpha-beta T cells reportedly came from several hundred expanded graft clones. Surviving recipient cells, namely T cells and thymic progenitors, were the source of high day-60 TCRbeta diversity in some patients.

This CDR3 region has 16 residues. The V end was cut by 5 bases, the J end by 2 bases, with 16 bases between. This clonotype has more than one count but fewer than ten. Its cognate antigen is unknown. Unique molecular identifiers were used to barcode this TCRbeta library. From the PCR reads, TCRdb called clonotypes with MiXCR, one entry per CDR3 protein. This table holds 450,000 to 550,000 distinct CDR3 sequences, approximately 10% found once. V and J are TRBV12-3 or TRBV12-4 and TRBJ1-5; the D gene is possibly TRBD1 (5 bases). The clonotype comes from a female patient aged 2-10 years who had a stem cell transplant for aplastic anemia, so the T cells may come from the graft donor. This specimen was PBMCs, mostly from graft donor cells, taken 180 days after TCRalphabeta/CD19-depleted stem cell transplant. The CDR3 here is CASSRKGPGGNQPQHF. The CDR3 region has the DNA TGTGCCAGCAGTCGCAAGGGGCCTGGGGGCAATCAGCCCCAGCATTTT.